This T cell receptor beta chain stems from a study of shared clonotypes between healthy human individuals. Findings and caveats of the study: Despite large depth, rarefaction showed incomplete sorted-subset sequencing. What naive subsets generally showed was a larger estimated richness than memory subsets showed.

This clone was detected a few times. The antigen is undetermined. Evenly divided among several immunoSEQ plates was the genomic DNA of each subset. Replicate PCRs from sorted subsets contained around 200 ng DNA, which is 29,000 or so T cell genomes. Measured with immunoSEQ multiplex PCR; TCRdb has only the in-frame clones, and not every one. The sample lists about 2.4 million clones, approximately 94% occurring once. Per germline, CDR1 MRHNA and CDR2 SNTAGT. V shed 4 bases and J shed 13 bases, with 25 bases lying between them. CDR3 length: 15 residues. The clonotype was recovered from a man aged 18-30 years in good health. Some clones in this sample may be carry-over from other donors' samples. Sequenced sample: naive CD4+ T cells from PBMCs. Regarding subset: CD45RA+ positively selected. The rearrangement joins TRBV6-4 to TRBJ1-1; a weak D match, TRBD1 (5 bases). The CDR3 protein is CASSVWGREEFKVFF. The CDR3 nucleotides are TGTGCCAGCAGTGTCTGGGGCAGGGAAGAGTTTAAGGTTTTCTTT.